A selection of T cell receptor beta chains follows, all from one sample in a study of blood T cell repertoires in COVID-19. The repertoire was sequenced with immunoSEQ multiplex PCR; TCRdb's copy has only in-frame clones and lacks some. The table lists 170,000 or so clones, about 87% of them singletons. The specimen sequenced was peripheral blood. These receptor sequences come from an older woman with COVID-19, enrolled during active disease. CDR3s leave out the opening cysteine and the closing phenylalanine or tryptophan. The D gene is left open where the match is weak.

V | D | CDR3
TRBV25-1 | TRBD1 | ASSDHRGHGYT
TRBV6-1 | NA | ASSEAQIANTEAF
TRBV30 | NA | AWSVLDGSSYNEQF
TRBV27 | TRBD2 | ASSATGASGNTQY
TRBV4-1 | NA | ASSQTQGSDTQY
TRBV30 | NA | AWRIGPSRNSPLH
TRBV27 | TRBD1 | ASSMTGEYEQF
TRBV2 | NA | ASILDISGNTIY
TRBV5-5 | TRBD2 | ASSLDSGVVREQY
TRBV20-1 | NA | SARGGEGYT
TRBV2 | NA | ASSDRNYGYT
TRBV10-3 | TRBD2 | ATRAGAATGELF
TRBV5-6 | NA | ASSLGQNYGYT
TRBV6-5 | NA | ASNIQGSTEAF
TRBV20-1 | NA | SASARAPRETQY
TRBV7-2 | NA | ASSLDRVETQY
TRBV9 | NA | ASSQYMNTEAF
TRBV27 | TRBD2 | ASSPSTSGTFEQY
TRBV7-2 | NA | ASSFGGNTDTQY
TRBV14 | NA | ASSSQGSSYNEQF
TRBV7-8 | NA | ASSLGLANTGELF
TRBV18 | TRBD1 | ASSPGQGDNQPQH